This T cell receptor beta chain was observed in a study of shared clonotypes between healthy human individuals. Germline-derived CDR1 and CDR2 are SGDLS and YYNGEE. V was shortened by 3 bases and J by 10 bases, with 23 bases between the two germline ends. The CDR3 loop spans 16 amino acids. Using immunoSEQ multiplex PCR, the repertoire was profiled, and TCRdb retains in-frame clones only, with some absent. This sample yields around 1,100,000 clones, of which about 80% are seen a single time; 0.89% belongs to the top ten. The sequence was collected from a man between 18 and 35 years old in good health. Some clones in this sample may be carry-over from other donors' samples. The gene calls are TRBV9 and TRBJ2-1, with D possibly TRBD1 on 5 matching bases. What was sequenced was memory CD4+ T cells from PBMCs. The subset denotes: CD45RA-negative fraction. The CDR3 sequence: CASSAGYFFPTTEQFF. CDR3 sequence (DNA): TGTGCCAGCAGCGCAGGGTACTTCTTCCCCACGACCGAGCAGTTCTTC.